The clone carrying this T cell receptor (beta chain) was found once. The CDR3 has 14 amino acids. The V end was cut by 1 base, the J end by 3 bases, with 9 bases between. Germline V lookup: CDR1 MNHNS, CDR2 SASEGT. This sample was included in a study of blood T cell repertoires in COVID-19. Using immunoSEQ multiplex PCR, the repertoire was profiled, and TCRdb retains in-frame clones only, with some absent. This table holds over 200,000 clones, around 80% found once. Sequenced input: peripheral blood. The sequence was collected from a woman in her 50s with acute or convalescent COVID-19. The rearrangement joins TRBV6-1 to TRBJ1-1; D remains ambiguous. CDR3 DNA sequence: TGTGCCAGCAGTGAAGATCTGGCAGACACTGAAGCTTTCTTT. This encodes CASSEDLADTEAFF.